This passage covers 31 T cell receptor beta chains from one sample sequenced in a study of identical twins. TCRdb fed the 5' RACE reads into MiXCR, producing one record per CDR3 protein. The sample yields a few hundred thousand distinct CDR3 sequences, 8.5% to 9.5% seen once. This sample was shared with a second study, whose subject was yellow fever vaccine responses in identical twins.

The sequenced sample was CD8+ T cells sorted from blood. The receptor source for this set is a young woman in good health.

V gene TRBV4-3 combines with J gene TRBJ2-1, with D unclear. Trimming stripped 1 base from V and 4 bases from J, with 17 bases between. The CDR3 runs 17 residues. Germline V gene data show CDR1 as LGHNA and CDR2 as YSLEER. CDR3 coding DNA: TGCGCCAGCAGCCAAGGAGGCCTGGCTTACTCATACAATGAGCAGTTCTTC. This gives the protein CASSQGGLAYSYNEQFF.

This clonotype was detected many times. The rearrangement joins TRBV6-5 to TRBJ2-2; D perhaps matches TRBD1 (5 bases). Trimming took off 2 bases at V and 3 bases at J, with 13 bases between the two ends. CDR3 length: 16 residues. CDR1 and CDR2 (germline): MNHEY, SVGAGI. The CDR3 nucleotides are TGTGCCAGCAGTTACATCAGGGTGGCGTACACCGGGGAGCTGTTTTTT. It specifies CASSYIRVAYTGELFF.

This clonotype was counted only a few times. Here the CDR3 reads CSASSTDSTGELFF. The CDR3 bases are TGCAGTGCTAGTTCTACGGATTCCACCGGGGAGCTGTTTTTT. This chain uses TRBV20-1 with TRBJ2-2, with D unresolved. V was shortened by 3 bases and J by 4 bases, with 12 bases between the two germline ends. From germline, CDR1 is DFQATT and CDR2 SNEGSKA (reference sequence). This CDR3 contains 14 residues.

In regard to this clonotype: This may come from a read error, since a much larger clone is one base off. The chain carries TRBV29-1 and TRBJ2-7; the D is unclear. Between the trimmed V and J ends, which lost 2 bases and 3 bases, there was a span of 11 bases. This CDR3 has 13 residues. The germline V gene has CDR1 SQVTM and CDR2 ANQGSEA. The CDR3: CSVESGWGYEQYF. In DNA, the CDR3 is TGCAGCGTTGAATCCGGATGGGGCTACGAGCAGTACTTC.

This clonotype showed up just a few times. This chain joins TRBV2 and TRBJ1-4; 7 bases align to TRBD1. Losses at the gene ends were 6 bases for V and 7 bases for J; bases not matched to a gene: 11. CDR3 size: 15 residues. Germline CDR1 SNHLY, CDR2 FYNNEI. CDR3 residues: CASRFPSTGSEKLFF. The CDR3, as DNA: TGTGCCAGCAGGTTTCCCTCGACAGGGTCTGAAAAACTGTTTTTT.

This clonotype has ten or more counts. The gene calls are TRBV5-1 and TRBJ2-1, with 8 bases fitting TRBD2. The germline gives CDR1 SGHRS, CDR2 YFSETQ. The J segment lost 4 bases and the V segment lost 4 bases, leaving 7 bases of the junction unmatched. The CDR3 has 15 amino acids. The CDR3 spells CASSDSGEVYNEQFF. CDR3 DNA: TGCGCCAGCAGCGATAGCGGGGAGGTTTACAATGAGCAGTTCTTC.

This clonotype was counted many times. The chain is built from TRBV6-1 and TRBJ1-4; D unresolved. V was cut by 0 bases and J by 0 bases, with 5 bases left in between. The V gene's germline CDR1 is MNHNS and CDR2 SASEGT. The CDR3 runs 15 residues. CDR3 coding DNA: TGTGCCAGCAGTGAAGCGGCAACAACTAATGAAAAACTGTTTTTT. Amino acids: CASSEAATTNEKLFF.

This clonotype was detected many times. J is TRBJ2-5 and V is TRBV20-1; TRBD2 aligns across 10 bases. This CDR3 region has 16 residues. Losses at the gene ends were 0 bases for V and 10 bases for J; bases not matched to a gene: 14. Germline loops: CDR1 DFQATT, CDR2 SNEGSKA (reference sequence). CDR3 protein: CSARDPKREGRVNQYF. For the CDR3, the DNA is TGCAGTGCTAGAGATCCCAAGCGGGAGGGCCGAGTGAACCAGTACTTC.

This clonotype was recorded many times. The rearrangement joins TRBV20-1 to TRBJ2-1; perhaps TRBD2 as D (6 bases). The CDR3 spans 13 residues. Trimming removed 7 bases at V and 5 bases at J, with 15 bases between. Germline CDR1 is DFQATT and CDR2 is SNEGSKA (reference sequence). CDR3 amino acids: CSVRASADNEQFF. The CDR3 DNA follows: TGCAGTGTTCGGGCTAGCGCGGACAATGAGCAGTTCTTC.

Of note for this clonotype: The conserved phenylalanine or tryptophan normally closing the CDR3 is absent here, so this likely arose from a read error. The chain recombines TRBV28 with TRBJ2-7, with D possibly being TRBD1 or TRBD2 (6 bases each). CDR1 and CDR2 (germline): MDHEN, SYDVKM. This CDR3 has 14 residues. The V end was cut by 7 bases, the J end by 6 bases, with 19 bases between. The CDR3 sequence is CASTSGGGHAEQYS. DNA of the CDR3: TGTGCCAGCACCTCCGGAGGGGGGCATGCCGAGCAGTACTCC.

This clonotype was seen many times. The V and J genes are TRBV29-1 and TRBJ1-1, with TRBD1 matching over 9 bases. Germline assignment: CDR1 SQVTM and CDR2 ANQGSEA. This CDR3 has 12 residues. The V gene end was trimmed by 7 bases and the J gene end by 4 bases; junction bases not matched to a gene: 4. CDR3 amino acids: CSAGQGPTEAFF. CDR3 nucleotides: TGCAGCGCGGGACAGGGCCCCACTGAAGCTTTCTTT. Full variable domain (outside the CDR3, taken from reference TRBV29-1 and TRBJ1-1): SAVISQKPSRDICQRGTSLTIQCQVDSQVTMMFWYRQQPGQSLTLIATANQGSEATYESGFVIDKFPISRPNLTFSTLTVSNMSPEDSSIYLCSAGQGPTEAFFGQGTRLTVV.

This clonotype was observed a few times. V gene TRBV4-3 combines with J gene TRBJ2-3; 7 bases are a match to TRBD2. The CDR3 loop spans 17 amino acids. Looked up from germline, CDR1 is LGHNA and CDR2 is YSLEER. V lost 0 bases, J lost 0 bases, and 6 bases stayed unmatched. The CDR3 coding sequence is TGCGCCAGCAGCCAAGATCTGTCTAGCGGCAGCACAGATACGCAGTATTTT. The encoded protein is CASSQDLSSGSTDTQYF.

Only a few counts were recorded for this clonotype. For the CDR3, the DNA is TGTGCCAGCAGCTTATCCAGGCAAAACACCGGGGAGCTGTTTTTT. Its translation is CASSLSRQNTGELFF. The chain couples TRBV11-1 to TRBJ2-2, with D hard to call. The V end was cut by 2 bases, the J end by 2 bases, with 9 bases between. Germline V gene data show CDR1 as SGHAT and CDR2 as FQDESV (reference sequence). The CDR3 sequence is 15 residues long.

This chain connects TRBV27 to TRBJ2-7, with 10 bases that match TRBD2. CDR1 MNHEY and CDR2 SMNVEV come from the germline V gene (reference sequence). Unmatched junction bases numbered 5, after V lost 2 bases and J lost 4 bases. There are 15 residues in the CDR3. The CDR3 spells CASSLQAGGPYEQYF. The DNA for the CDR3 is TGTGCCAGCAGTTTACAAGCGGGAGGGCCTTACGAGCAGTACTTC.

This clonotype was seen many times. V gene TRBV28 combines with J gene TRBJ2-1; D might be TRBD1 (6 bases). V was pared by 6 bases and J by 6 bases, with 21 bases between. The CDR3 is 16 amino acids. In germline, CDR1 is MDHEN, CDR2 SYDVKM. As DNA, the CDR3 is TGTGCCAGCAGCCAGGGGCTGCAGCTCACTATCAATGAGCAGTTCTTC. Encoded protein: CASSQGLQLTINEQFF.

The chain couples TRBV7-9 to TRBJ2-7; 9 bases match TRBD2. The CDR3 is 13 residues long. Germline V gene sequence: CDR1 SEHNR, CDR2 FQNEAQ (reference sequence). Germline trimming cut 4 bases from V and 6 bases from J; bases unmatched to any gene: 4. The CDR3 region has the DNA TGTGCCAGCAGCTATAGCGGGAGAGGCGAGCAGTACTTC. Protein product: CASSYSGRGEQYF.

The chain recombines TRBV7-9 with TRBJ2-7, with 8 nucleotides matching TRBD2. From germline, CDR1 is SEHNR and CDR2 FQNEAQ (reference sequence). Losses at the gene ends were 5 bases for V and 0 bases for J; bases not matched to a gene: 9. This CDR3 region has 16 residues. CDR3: CASSGPAGGSSYEQYF. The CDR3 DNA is TGTGCCAGCAGCGGCCCCGCGGGGGGTAGCTCCTACGAGCAGTACTTC. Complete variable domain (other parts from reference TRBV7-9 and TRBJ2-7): DTGVSQNPRHKITKRGQNVTFRCDPISEHNRLYWYRQTLGQGPEFLTYFQNEAQLEKSRLLSDRFSAERPKGSFSTLEIQRTEQGDSAMYLCASSGPAGGSSYEQYFGPGTRLTVT.

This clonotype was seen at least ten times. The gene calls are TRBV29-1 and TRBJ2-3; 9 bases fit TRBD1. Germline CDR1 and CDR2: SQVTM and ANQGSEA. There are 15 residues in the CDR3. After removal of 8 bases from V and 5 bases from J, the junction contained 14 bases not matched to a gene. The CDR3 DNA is TGCAGCTACGCTATGGGACAGGGCTGGGGAGATACGCAGTATTTT. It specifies CSYAMGQGWGDTQYF.

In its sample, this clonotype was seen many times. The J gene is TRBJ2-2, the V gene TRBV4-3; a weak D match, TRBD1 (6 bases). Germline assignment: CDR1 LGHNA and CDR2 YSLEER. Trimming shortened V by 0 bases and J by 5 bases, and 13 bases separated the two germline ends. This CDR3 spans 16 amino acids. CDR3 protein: CASSQEIQGWTGELFF. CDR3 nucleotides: TGCGCCAGCAGCCAAGAAATACAGGGATGGACCGGGGAGCTGTTTTTT.

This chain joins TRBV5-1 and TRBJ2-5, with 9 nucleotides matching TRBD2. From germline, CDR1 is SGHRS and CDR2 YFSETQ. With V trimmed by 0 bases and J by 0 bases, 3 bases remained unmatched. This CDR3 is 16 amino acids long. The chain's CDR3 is CASSLVAGGYQETQYF. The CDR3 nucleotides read TGCGCCAGCAGCTTGGTTGCGGGAGGGTACCAAGAGACCCAGTACTTC.

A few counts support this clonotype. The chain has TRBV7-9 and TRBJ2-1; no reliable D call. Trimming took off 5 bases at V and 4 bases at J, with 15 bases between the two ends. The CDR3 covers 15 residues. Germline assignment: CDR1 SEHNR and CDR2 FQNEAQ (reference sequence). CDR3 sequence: CASSPSDRIYNEQFF. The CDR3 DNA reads TGTGCCAGCAGCCCTTCGGACCGGATTTACAATGAGCAGTTCTTC.

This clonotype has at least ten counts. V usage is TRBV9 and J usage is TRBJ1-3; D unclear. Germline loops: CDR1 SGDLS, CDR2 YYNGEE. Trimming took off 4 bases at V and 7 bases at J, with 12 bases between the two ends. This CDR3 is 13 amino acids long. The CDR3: CASSIRDGNTIYF. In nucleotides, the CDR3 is TGTGCCAGCAGCATACGGGATGGGAACACCATATATTTT.

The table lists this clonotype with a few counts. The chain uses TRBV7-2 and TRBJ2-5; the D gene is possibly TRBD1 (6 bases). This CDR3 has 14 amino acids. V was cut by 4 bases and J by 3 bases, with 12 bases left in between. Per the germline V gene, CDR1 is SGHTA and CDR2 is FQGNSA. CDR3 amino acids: CASSSWTEKETQYF. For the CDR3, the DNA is TGTGCCAGCAGCTCTTGGACAGAGAAAGAGACCCAGTACTTC.

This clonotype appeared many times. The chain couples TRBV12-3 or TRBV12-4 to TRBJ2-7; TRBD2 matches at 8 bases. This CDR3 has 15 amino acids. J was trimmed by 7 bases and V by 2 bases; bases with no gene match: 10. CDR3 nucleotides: TGTGCCAGCAGTTTAAACCACGGGAGGGCCGGTGAGCAGTACTTC. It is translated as CASSLNHGRAGEQYF.

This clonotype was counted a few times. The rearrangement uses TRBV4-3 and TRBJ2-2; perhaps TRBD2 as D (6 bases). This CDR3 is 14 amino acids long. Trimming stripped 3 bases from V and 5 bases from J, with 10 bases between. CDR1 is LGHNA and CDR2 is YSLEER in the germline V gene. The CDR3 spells CASSHGSGTGELFF. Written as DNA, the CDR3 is TGCGCCAGCAGCCACGGCAGCGGGACCGGGGAGCTGTTTTTT.

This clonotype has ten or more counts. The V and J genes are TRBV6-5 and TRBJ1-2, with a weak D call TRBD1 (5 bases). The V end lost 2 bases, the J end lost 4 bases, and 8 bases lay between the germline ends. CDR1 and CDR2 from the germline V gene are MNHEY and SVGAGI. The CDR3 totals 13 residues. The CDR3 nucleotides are TGTGCCAGCAGTTACGGGGCAAGCTATGGCTACACCTTC. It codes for CASSYGASYGYTF.

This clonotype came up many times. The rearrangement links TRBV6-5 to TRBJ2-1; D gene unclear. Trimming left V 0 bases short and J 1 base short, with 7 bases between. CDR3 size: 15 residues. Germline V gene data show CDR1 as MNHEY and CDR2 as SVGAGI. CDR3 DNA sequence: TGTGCCAGCAGTTACTCGATTGAGTCCTACAATGAGCAGTTCTTC. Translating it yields CASSYSIESYNEQFF.

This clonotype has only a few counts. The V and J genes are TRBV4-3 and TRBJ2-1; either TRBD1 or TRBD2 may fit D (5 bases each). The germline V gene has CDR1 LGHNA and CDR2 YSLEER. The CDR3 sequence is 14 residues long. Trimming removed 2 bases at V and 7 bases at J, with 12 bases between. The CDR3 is CASSQWGSGNEQFF. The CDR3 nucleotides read TGCGCCAGCAGCCAATGGGGGTCGGGGAATGAGCAGTTCTTC.

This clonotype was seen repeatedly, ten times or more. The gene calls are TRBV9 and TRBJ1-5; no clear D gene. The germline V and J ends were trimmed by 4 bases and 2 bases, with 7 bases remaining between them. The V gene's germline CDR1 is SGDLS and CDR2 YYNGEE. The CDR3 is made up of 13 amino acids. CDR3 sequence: CASSPGGNQPQHF. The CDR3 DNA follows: TGTGCCAGCAGCCCGGGAGGCAATCAGCCCCAGCATTTT.

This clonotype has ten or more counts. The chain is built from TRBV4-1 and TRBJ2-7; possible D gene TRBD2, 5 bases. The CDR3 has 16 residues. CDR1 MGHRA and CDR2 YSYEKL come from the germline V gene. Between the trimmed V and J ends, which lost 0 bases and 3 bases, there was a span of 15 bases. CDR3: CASSQEEEARLYEQYF. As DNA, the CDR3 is TGCGCCAGCAGCCAAGAAGAGGAGGCGAGGCTCTACGAGCAGTACTTC.

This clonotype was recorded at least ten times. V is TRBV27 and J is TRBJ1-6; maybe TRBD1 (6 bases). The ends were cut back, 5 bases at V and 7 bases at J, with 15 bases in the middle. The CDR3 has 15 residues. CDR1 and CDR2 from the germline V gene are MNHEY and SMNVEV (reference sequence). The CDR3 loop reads CASSPLGQKNSPLHF. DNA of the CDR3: TGTGCCAGCAGTCCCCTTGGACAGAAGAATTCACCCCTCCACTTT.